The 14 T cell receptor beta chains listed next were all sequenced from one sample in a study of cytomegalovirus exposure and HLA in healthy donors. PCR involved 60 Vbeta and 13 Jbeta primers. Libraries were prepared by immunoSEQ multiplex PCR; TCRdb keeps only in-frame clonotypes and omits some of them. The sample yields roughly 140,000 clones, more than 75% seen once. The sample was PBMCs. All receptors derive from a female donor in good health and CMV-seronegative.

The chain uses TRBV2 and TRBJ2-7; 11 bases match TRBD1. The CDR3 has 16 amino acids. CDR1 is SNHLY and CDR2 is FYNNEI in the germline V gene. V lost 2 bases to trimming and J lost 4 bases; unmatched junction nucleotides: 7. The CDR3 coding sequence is TGTGCCAGCAGTGAAAGGTTCGGGACAGGGGGATACGAGCAGTACTTC. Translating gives CASSERFGTGGYEQYF.

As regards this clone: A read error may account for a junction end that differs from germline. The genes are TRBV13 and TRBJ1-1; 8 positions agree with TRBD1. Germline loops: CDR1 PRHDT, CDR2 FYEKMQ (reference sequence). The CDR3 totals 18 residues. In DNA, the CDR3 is TGTACCAGCAGCTTAGATCCCCGACAGGGGACCAGAGGCACTGAAGCTTTCTTT. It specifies CTSSLDPRQGTRGTEAFF.

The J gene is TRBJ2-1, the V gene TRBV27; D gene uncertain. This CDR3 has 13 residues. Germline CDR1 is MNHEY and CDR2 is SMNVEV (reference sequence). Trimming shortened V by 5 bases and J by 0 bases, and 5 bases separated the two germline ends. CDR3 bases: TGTGCCAGCAGTACAAGCTCCTACAATGAGCAGTTCTTC. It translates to CASSTSSYNEQFF.

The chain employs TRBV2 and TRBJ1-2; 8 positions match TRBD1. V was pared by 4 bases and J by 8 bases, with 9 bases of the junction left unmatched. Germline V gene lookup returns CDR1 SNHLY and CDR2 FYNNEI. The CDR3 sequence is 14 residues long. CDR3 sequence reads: CASSVETGASGYTF. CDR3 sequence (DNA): TGTGCCAGCAGTGTCGAGACAGGGGCAAGCGGCTACACCTTC.

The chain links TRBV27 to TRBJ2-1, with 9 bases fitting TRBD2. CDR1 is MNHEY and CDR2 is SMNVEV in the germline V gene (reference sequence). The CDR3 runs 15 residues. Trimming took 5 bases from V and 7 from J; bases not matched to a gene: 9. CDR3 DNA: TGTGCCAGCAGTCAATTAGCGGGAGTATGGAATGAGCAGTTCTTC. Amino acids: CASSQLAGVWNEQFF.

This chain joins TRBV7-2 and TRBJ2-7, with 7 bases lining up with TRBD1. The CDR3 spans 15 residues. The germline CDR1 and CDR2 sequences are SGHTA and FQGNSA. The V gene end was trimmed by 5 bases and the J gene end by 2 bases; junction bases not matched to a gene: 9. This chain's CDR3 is CASSLRQGYPYEQYF. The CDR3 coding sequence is TGTGCCAGCAGCCTCCGACAGGGATATCCCTACGAGCAGTACTTC.

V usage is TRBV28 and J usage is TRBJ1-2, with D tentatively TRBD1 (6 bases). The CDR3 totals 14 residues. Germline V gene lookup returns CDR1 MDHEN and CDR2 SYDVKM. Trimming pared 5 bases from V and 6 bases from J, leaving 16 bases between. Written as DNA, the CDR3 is TGTGCCAGCAGTCTCGGACAGATTCCCCATGGCTACACCTTC. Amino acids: CASSLGQIPHGYTF.

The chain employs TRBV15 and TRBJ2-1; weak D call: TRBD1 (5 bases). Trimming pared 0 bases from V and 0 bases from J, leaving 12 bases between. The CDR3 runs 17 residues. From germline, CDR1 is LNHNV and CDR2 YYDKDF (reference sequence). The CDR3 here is CATSRDTGSSSYNEQFF. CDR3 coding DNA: TGTGCCACCAGCAGAGATACAGGCTCGAGCTCCTACAATGAGCAGTTCTTC.

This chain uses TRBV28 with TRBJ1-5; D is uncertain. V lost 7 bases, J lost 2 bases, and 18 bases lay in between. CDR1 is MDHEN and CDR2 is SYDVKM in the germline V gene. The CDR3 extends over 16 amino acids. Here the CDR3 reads CASMRPGGSGNQPQHF. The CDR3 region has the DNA TGTGCCAGCATGCGGCCCGGAGGGTCAGGCAATCAGCCCCAGCATTTT.

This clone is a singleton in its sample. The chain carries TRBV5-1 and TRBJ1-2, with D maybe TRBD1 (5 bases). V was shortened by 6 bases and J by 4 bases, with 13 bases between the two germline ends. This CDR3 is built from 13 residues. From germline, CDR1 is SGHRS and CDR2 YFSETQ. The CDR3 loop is CASTFGGAYGYTF. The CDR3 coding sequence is TGCGCCAGCACCTTCGGGGGTGCCTATGGCTACACCTTC.

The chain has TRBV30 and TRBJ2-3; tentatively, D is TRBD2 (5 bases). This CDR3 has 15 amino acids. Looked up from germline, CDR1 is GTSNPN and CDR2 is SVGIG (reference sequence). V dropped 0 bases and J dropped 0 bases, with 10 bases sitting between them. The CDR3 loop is CAWSVGSASTDTQYF. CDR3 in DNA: TGTGCCTGGAGTGTGGGTAGCGCGAGCACAGATACGCAGTATTTT.

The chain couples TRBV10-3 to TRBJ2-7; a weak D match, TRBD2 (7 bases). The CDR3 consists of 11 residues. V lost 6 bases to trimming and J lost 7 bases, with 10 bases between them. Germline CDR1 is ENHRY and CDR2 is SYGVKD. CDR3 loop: CAIRGGEEQYF. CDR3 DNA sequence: TGTGCCATCAGAGGGGGGGAAGAGCAGTACTTC.

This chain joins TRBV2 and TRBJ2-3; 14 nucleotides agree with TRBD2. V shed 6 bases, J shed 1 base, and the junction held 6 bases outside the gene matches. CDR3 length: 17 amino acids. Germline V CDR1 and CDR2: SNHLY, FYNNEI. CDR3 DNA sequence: TGTGCCAGCAGCCTCGGACTAGCGGGGGGCCGCACAGATACGCAGTATTTT. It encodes CASSLGLAGGRTDTQYF.

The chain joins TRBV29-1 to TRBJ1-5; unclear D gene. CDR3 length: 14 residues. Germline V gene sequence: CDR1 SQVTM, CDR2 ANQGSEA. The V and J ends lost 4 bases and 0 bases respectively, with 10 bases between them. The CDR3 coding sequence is TGCAGCGTTGTTGGGCAGCATAGCAATCAGCCCCAGCATTTT. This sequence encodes CSVVGQHSNQPQHF.